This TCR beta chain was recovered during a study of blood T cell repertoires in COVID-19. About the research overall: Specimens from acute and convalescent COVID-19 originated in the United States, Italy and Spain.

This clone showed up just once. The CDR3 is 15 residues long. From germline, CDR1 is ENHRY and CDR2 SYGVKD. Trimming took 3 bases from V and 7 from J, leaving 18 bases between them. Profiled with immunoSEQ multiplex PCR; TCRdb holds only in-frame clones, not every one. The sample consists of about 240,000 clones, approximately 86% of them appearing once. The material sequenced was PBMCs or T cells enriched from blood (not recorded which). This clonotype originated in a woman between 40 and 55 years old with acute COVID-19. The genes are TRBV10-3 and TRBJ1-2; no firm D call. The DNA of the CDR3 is TGTGCCATCAGTGATAGGACTGGCGGCCTCCCTGGCTACACCTTC. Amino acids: CAISDRTGGLPGYTF.